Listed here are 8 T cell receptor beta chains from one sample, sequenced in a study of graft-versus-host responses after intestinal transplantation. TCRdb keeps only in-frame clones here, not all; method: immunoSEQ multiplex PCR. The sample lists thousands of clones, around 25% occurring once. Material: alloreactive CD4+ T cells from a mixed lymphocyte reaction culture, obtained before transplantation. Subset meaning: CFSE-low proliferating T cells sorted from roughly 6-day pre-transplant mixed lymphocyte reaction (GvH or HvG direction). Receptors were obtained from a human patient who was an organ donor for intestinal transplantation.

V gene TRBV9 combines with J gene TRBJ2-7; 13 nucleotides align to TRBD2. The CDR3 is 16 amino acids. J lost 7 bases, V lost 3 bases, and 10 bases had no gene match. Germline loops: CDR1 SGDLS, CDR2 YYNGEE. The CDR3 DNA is TGTGCCAGCAGCGCGCGGGGACTAGCGGGATCGGGGGAGCAGTACTTC. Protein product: CASSARGLAGSGEQYF.

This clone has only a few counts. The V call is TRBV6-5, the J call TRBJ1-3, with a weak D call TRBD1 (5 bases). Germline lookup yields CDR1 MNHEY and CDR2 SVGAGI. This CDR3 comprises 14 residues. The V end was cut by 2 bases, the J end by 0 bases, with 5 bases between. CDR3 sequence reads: CASSYRGSGNTIYF. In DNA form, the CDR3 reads TGTGCCAGCAGTTACAGGGGCTCTGGAAACACCATATATTTT.

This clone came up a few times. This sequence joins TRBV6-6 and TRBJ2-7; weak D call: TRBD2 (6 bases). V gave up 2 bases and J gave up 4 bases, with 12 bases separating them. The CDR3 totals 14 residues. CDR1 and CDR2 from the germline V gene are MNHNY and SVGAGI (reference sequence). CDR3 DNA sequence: TGTGCCAGCAGTTACGGCGGGAACGTTTACGAGCAGTACTTC. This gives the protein CASSYGGNVYEQYF.

The CDR3 region has the DNA TGTGCCAGCAGCTTAGAGAGGCTAACCTACGAGCAGTACTTC. Translation gives CASSLERLTYEQYF. The V and J genes are TRBV7-6 and TRBJ2-7, with D hard to call. This CDR3 comprises 14 residues. Germline CDR1 and CDR2: SGHVS and FNYEAQ. V gave up 1 base and J gave up 2 bases, with 9 bases separating them.

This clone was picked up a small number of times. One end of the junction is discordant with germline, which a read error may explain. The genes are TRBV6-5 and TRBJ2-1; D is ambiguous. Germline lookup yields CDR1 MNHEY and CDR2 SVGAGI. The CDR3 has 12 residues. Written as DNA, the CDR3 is TGTGCCATCAGTGAAGGGATAGGGGAGCAGTTCTTC. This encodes CAISEGIGEQFF.

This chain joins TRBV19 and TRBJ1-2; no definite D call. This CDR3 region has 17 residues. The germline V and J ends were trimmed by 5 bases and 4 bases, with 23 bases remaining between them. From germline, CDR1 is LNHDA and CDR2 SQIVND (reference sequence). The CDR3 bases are TGTGCCAGTAGTGAAATTGCGACAAATCGAAAGATCTATGGCTACACCTTC. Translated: CASSEIATNRKIYGYTF. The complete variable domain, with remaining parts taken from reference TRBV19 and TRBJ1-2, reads DGGITQSPKYLFRKEGQNVTLSCEQNLNHDAMYWYRQDPGQGLRLIYYSQIVNDFQKGDIAEGYSVSREKKESFPLTVTSAQKNPTAFYLCASSEIATNRKIYGYTFGSGTRLTVV.

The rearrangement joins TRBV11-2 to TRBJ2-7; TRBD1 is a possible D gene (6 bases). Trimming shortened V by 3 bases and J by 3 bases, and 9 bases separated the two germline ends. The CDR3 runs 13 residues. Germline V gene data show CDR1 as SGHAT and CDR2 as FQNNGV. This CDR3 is CASSLAQGYEQYF. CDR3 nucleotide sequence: TGTGCCAGCAGCTTGGCACAGGGCTACGAGCAGTACTTC.

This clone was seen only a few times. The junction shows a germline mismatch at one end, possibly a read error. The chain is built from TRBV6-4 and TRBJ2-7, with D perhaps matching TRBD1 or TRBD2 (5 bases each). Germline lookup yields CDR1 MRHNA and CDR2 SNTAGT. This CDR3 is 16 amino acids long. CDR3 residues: CASSYSSGTPSYEQYF. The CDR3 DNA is TGTGCCAGCAGTTACTCGAGTGGGACCCCCTCCTACGAGCAGTACTTC.